The 12 T cell receptor beta chains reported below all come from one sample, sequenced in a study of neurological immune-mediated disorders. TCRdb processed the 5' RACE reads anew with MiXCR; each CDR3 protein has one entry. The top ten clones hold 6% to 7% of a sample with under 85,000 distinct CDR3 sequences, around 14% of them seen once. Material: PBMCs. These receptor sequences come from a woman aged 50 to 60 in good health.

This clonotype came up many times. The genes are TRBV7-8 and TRBJ2-1, with D maybe TRBD2 (6 bases). Deletions cut 5 bases from V and 0 bases from J, with 14 bases between. CDR1 and CDR2 from the germline V gene are SGHVS and FQNEAQ. This CDR3 comprises 16 residues. In nucleotides, the CDR3 is TGTGCCAGCAGCCCGGGACTGTCCAGCTCCTACAATGAGCAGTTCTTC. Amino acids: CASSPGLSSSYNEQFF.

Many counts were recorded for this clonotype. This chain joins TRBV7-9 and TRBJ1-1; D is unresolved. This CDR3 contains 13 residues. Germline values: CDR1 SEHNR, CDR2 FQNEAQ (reference sequence). Between the trimmed V and J ends, which lost 4 bases and 1 base, there was a span of 7 bases. The CDR3 sequence: CASSYDGNTEAFF. The CDR3 DNA is TGTGCCAGCAGCTATGACGGGAACACTGAAGCTTTCTTT.

Comments on this clonotype: At one end, the junction sequence differs from germline, possibly due to a read error. The chain combines TRBV5-1 with TRBJ2-5; 9 bases match TRBD1. Germline loops: CDR1 SGHRS, CDR2 YFSETQ. CDR3 length: 14 residues. The CDR3 loop is CASSPHRGLETQCF. DNA of the CDR3: TGCGCCAGCAGCCCCCACAGGGGGCTGGAGACCCAGTGCTTC. The whole variable domain, filled in from reference TRBV5-1 and TRBJ2-5, reads KAGVTQTPRYLIKTRGQQVTLSCSPISGHRSVSWYQQTPGQGLQFLFEYFSETQRNKGNFPGRFSGRQFSNSRSEMNVSTLELGDSALYLCASSPHRGLETQCFGPGTRLLVL.

About this clonotype itself: This may stem from a read error, because a much larger clone lies one nucleotide away. The gene calls are TRBV5-1 and TRBJ2-7, with D tentatively TRBD2 (5 bases). Germline V gene sequence: CDR1 SGHRS, CDR2 YFSETQ. This CDR3 comprises 13 residues. The V end lost 3 bases, the J end lost 3 bases, and 10 bases lay between the germline ends. CDR3 sequence reads: CASSSTGIYEQYV. The DNA of the CDR3 is TGCGCCAGCAGCTCGACGGGAATCTACGAGCAGTACGTC.

This clonotype was seen at least ten times. The chain has TRBV28 and TRBJ2-1, with 8 nucleotides matching TRBD2. The germline gives CDR1 MDHEN, CDR2 SYDVKM. This CDR3 has 15 amino acids. V shed 7 bases and J 5 bases; nucleotides not matched to a gene: 10. CDR3 in amino acids: CASTPAGVPNNEQFF. The CDR3 bases are TGTGCCAGCACTCCAGCGGGAGTGCCAAACAATGAGCAGTTCTTC.

This clonotype was detected only once. A single base separates this from a much larger clone, so it may be a read error. The chain employs TRBV20-1 and TRBJ2-3, with a weak D call TRBD1 (5 bases). The CDR3 extends over 14 amino acids. Germline V gives CDR1 DFQATT, CDR2 SNEGSKA (reference sequence). CDR3 DNA sequence: TGCAGCGTTGGAGTGGACATTAGCACAGATACGCAGTATTTT. Protein product: CSVGVDISTDTQYF.

The V gene is TRBV11-1, the J gene TRBJ2-1; no reliable D call. This CDR3 spans 14 amino acids. Germline-derived CDR1 and CDR2 are SGHAT and FQDESV (reference sequence). Trimming took off 3 bases at V and 4 bases at J, with 10 bases between the two ends. In DNA, the CDR3 is TGTGCCAGCAGCTTGTTGGGCCCTTACAATGAGCAGTTCTTC. Translated, it gives CASSLLGPYNEQFF.

This clonotype was seen a few times. This chain joins TRBV5-5 and TRBJ2-4; D is unresolved. V shed 6 bases and J shed 0 bases, with 10 bases lying between them. Germline lookup yields CDR1 SGHKS and CDR2 YYEKEE (reference sequence). There are 14 residues in the CDR3. CDR3 nucleotides: TGTGCCAGCAAAGCAGACTTAGCCAAAAACATTCAGTACTTC. Encoded protein: CASKADLAKNIQYF.

The gene calls are TRBV12-3 or TRBV12-4 and TRBJ1-6; unclear D gene. There are 13 residues in the CDR3. Trimming left V 3 bases short and J 8 bases short, with 8 bases between. CDR3 nucleotide sequence: TGTGCCAGCAGTTTGGATAGGTATTCACCCCTCCACTTT. This encodes CASSLDRYSPLHF.

A remark on this clonotype: The junction departs from the called germline gene at one end, perhaps through a read error. The genes are TRBV5-1 and TRBJ2-1, with D perhaps TRBD1 or TRBD2 (5 bases each). The CDR3 consists of 15 residues. Per the germline V gene, CDR1 is SGHRS and CDR2 is YFSETQ. CDR3 coding DNA: TGCGCCAGCAGCCAAGGACGGGGCTCCTACAATGATCAGTTCTTC. It specifies CASSQGRGSYNDQFF. Combining the CDR3 with reference TRBV5-1 and TRBJ2-1 gives the whole variable domain KAGVTQTPRYLIKTRGQQVTLSCSPISGHRSVSWYQQTPGQGLQFLFEYFSETQRNKGNFPGRFSGRQFSNSRSEMNVSTLELGDSALYLCASSQGRGSYNDQFFGPGTRLTVL.

This clonotype was counted ten times or more. The chain has TRBV10-3 and TRBJ2-5; D is possibly TRBD2 (6 bases). The germline V and J ends were trimmed by 10 bases and 5 bases, with 14 bases remaining between them. CDR3 length: 12 amino acids. Germline CDR1 is ENHRY and CDR2 is SYGVKD. CDR3 region: CATSGELETQYF. Here the CDR3 DNA reads TGTGCCACCTCGGGGGAGTTGGAGACCCAGTACTTC.

This clonotype was found a few times. The V and J genes are TRBV6-6 and TRBJ1-1, with 8 bases lining up with TRBD1. The CDR3 is 13 amino acids. The ends lost 5 bases at V and 5 bases at J; junction bases unmatched: 4. From germline, CDR1 is MNHNY and CDR2 SVGAGI (reference sequence). The CDR3 protein is CASSPGQGTEAFF. The CDR3 DNA follows: TGTGCCAGCAGTCCCGGACAGGGAACTGAAGCTTTCTTT.